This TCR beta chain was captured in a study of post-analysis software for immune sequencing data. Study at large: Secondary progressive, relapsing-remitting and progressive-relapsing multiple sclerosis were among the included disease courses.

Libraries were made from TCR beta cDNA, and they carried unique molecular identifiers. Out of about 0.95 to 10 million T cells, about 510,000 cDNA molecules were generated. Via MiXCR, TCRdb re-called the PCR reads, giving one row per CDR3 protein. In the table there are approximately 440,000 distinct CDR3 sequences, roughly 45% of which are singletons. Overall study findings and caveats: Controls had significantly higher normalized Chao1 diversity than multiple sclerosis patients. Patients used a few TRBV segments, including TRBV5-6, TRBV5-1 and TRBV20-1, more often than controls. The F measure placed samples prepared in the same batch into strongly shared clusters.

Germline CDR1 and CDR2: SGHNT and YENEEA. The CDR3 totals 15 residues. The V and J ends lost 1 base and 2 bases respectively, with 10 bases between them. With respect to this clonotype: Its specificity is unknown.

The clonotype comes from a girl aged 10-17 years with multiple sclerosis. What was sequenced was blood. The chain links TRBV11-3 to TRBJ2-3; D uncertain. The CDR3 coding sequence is TGTGCCAGCAGCTTAGCCGCCTCAACCACAGATACGCAGTATTTT. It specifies CASSLAASTTDTQYF.